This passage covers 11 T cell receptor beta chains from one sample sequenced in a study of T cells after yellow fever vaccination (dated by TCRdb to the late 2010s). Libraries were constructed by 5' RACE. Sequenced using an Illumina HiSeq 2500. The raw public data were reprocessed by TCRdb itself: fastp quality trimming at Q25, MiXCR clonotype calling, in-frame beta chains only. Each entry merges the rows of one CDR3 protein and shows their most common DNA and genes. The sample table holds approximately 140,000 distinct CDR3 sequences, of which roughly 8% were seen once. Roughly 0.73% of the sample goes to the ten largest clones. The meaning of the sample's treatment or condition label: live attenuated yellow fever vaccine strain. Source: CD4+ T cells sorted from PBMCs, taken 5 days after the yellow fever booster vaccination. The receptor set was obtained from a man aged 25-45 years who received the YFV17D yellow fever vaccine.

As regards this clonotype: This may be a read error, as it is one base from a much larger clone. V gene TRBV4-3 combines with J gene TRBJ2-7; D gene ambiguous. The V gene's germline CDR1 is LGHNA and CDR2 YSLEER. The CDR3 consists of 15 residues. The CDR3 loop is CVSSQDKTPSFEQYF. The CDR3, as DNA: TGCGTCAGCAGCCAAGATAAAACCCCTTCCTTCGAGCAGTACTTC.

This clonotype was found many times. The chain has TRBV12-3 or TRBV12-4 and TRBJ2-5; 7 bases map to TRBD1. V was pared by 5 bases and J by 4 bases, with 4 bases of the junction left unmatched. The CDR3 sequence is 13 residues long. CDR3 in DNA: TGTGCCAGCAGTATGACAGGGTCAGAGACCCAGTACTTC. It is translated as CASSMTGSETQYF.

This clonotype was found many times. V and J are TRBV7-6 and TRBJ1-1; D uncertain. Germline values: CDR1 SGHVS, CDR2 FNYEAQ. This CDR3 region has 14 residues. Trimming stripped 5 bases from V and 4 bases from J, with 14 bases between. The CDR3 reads CASSTSGSATEAFF. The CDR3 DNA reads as TGTGCCAGCAGCACTAGCGGGTCGGCCACTGAAGCTTTCTTT. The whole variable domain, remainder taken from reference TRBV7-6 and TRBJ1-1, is GAGVSQSPRYKVTKRGQDVALRCDPISGHVSLYWYRQALGQGPEFLTYFNYEAQQDKSGLPNDRFSAERPEGSISTLTIQRTEQRDSAMYRCASSTSGSATEAFFGQGTRLTVV.

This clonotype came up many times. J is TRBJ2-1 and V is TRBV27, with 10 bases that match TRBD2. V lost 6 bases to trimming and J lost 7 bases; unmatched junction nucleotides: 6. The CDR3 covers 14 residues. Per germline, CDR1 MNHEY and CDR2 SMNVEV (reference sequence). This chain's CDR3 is CASRGPSGGNEQFF. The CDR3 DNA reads TGTGCCAGCAGAGGGCCTAGCGGGGGAAATGAGCAGTTCTTC.

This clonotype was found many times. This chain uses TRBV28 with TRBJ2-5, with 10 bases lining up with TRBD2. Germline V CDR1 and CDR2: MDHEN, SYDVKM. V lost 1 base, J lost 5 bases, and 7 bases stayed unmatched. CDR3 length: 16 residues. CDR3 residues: CASSLSLAGDRETQYF. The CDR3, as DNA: TGTGCCAGCAGTTTATCCCTAGCGGGAGATCGGGAGACCCAGTACTTC.

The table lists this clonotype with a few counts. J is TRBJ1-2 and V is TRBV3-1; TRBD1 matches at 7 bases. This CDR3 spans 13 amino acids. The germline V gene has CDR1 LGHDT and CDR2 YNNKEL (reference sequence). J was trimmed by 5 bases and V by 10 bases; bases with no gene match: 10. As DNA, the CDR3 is TGTGCCACCTCCAGGGGGGAAGTTTATGGCTACACCTTC. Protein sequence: CATSRGEVYGYTF.

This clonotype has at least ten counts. The CDR3 DNA sequence: TGTGCCAGCAGCCCGACGAGGACAGCTCACAATGAGCAGTTCTTC. This codes for CASSPTRTAHNEQFF. This sequence joins TRBV12-3 or TRBV12-4 and TRBJ2-1; D is perhaps TRBD1 (6 bases). CDR3 length equals 15 residues. Trimming cost V 6 bases and J 5 bases, with 17 bases left between them.

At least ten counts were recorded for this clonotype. CDR3 region: CASWRLGLSGQETQYF. For the CDR3, the DNA is TGTGCCAGCTGGAGGCTAGGATTAAGCGGCCAAGAGACCCAGTACTTC. V usage is TRBV27 and J usage is TRBJ2-5, with D perhaps TRBD2 (5 bases). Germline V gives CDR1 MNHEY, CDR2 SMNVEV (reference sequence). There are 16 residues in the CDR3. V was pared by 8 bases and J by 1 base, with 20 bases between.

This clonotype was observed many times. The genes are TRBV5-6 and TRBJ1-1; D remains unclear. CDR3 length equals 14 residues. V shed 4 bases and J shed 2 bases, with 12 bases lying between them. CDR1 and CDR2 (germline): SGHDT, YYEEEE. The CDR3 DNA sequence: TGTGCCAGCAGCCACCGGACGGATAACACTGAAGCTTTCTTT. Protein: CASSHRTDNTEAFF.

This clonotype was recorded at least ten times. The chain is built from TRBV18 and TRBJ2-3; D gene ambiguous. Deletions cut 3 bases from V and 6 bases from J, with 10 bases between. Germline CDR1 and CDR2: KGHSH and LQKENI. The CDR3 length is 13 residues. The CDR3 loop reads CASSPPARDTQYF. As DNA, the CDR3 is TGTGCCAGCTCACCCCCCGCAAGGGATACGCAGTATTTT.

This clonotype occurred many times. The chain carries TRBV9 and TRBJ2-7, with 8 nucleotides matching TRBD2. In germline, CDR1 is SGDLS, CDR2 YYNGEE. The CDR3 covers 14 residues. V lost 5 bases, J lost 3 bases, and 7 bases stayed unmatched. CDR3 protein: CASSVSGNIYEQYF. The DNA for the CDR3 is TGTGCCAGCAGTGTTAGCGGGAATATCTACGAGCAGTACTTC. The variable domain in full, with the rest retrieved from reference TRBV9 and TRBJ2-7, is DSGVTQTPKHLITATGQRVTLRCSPRSGDLSVYWYQQSLDQGLQFLIQYYNGEERAKGNILERFSAQQFPDLHSELNLSSLELGDSALYFCASSVSGNIYEQYFGPGTRLTVT.